This paragraph reports one T cell receptor beta chain. V was clipped by 2 bases and J by 0 bases, with 10 bases between them. CDR1 MNHEY and CDR2 SMNVEV come from the germline V gene (reference sequence). The CDR3 extends over 15 amino acids. The sample comes from a study of cytomegalovirus exposure and HLA in healthy donors. The PCR used 60 Vbeta and 13 Jbeta primers. Measured with immunoSEQ multiplex PCR; TCRdb has only the in-frame clones, and not every one. Of 95,000 to 150,000 clones in the sample, nearly 80% were seen once. This chain connects TRBV27 to TRBJ1-1, with D unclear. This receptor was identified in a woman aged 25 to 39 in good health and CMV-seropositive. What was sequenced was PBMCs. This CDR3 is CASSLRRGLNTEAFF. In nucleotides, the CDR3 is TGTGCCAGCAGTTTACGACGGGGTCTGAACACTGAAGCTTTCTTT.